This TCR beta chain comes out of a study of blood T cell repertoires in COVID-19. Measured with immunoSEQ multiplex PCR; TCRdb has only the in-frame clones, and not every one. The sample includes approximately 240,000 clones, 84% of them seen just once. Germline-derived CDR1 and CDR2 are SGHRS and YFSETQ. The germline V and J ends were trimmed by 0 bases and 3 bases, with 2 bases remaining between them. CDR3 length equals 12 residues. The chain recombines TRBV5-1 with TRBJ2-3, with D unresolved. The sequenced sample consisted of peripheral blood. This TCR came from a woman older than 75 with active or convalescent COVID-19. CDR3: CASSLATDTQYF. In DNA form, the CDR3 reads TGCGCCAGCAGCTTGGCAACAGATACGCAGTATTTT.